The TCR beta chain described here comes from a study of blood T cell repertoires in COVID-19. TCRdb keeps only in-frame clones here, not all; method: immunoSEQ multiplex PCR. The sample gives about 300,000 clones, 88% of which show up once; more than 7.5% is in the top ten. The ends lost 4 bases at V and 10 bases at J; junction bases unmatched: 11. This CDR3 has 15 residues. The germline V gene encodes CDR1 SGHDT and CDR2 YYEEEE. Sequencing was done on a sample of peripheral blood. The receptor comes from a man younger than 35 with active or convalescent COVID-19. V is TRBV5-6 and J is TRBJ1-6; TRBD1 agrees at 7 bases. The CDR3 loop reads CASSEGTAWRSPLHF. CDR3 sequence (DNA): TGTGCCAGCAGCGAGGGGACAGCCTGGAGGTCACCCCTCCACTTT.